A single sample gave rise to the 24 T cell receptor beta chains below, sequenced in a study of blood T cells in healthy people across ages. A sample-barcoded 5' primer and a J-beta primer mix were used in a second PCR of about 7 to 12 cycles. TCRdb called the 5' RACE reads again in MiXCR, with one record for every CDR3 protein. The sample carries under 1,100,000 distinct CDR3 sequences, roughly a quarter recorded once. The sample was also linked to a second study, of T cells of mothers and their children.

The sequenced material came from blood. The source of these receptors is a girl aged 2 to 9 in good health.

The V call is TRBV4-2, the J call TRBJ2-1, with a possible D match to TRBD2 (6 bases). The CDR3 runs to 13 residues. Germline V CDR1 and CDR2: LGHNA, YNFKEQ. Trimming stripped 3 bases from V and 9 bases from J, with 12 bases between. The CDR3, as DNA: TGTGCCAGCAGCCATCTCGCGGGGACTGAGCAGTTCTTC. It specifies CASSHLAGTEQFF.

V and J are TRBV7-2 and TRBJ2-1, with 10 positions matching TRBD2. The germline CDR1 and CDR2 sequences are SGHTA and FQGNSA. The CDR3 extends over 14 amino acids. The trim removed 8 bases at V and 7 bases at J, leaving 8 bases unmatched. The CDR3 DNA reads TGTGCCAGCTTACAAGCGGGGGGGGGTAATGAGCAGTTCTTC. This sequence encodes CASLQAGGGNEQFF.

CDR3 protein: CASSLSPILAGGKQFF. CDR3 bases: TGTGCCAGCAGTTTATCTCCAATTCTAGCGGGAGGGAAGCAGTTCTTC. The gene calls are TRBV27 and TRBJ2-5, with 12 bases fitting TRBD2. Near its end, the DNA agrees better with TRBJ2-1, so the J call may be wrong. Germline CDR1 MNHEY, CDR2 SMNVEV (reference sequence). This CDR3 has 16 amino acids.

At least ten counts were recorded for this clonotype. This chain links TRBV12-3 or TRBV12-4 with TRBJ1-5; D is perhaps TRBD1 (5 bases). The V end lost 1 base, the J end lost 5 bases, and 9 bases lay between the germline ends. The CDR3 has 14 residues. CDR3 nucleotides: TGTGCCAGCAGTTTAGGTCAGGGATATCAGCCCCAGCATTTT. The encoded protein is CASSLGQGYQPQHF.

This clonotype has only a few counts. A junction end diverges from the germline sequence, so it may reflect a read error. CDR3 region: CASSYSFGTGLDF. The CDR3 nucleotides read TGTGCCAGCAGTTACTCATTCGGGACAGGGTTGGACTTC. This sequence joins TRBV6-5 and TRBJ2-4, with 9 bases identical to TRBD1. In germline, CDR1 is MNHEY, CDR2 SVGAGI. The CDR3 covers 13 residues.

In this sample, this clonotype turned up many times. This sequence joins TRBV7-2 and TRBJ2-2, with TRBD2 as a possible D gene (6 bases). This CDR3 is 15 amino acids long. CDR1 is SGHTA, CDR2 FQGNSA, per germline. V was cut by 3 bases and J by 2 bases, with 10 bases left in between. CDR3 sequence: CASSFGGRNTGELFF. The CDR3 DNA reads TGTGCCAGCAGCTTCGGAGGGCGCAACACCGGGGAGCTGTTTTTT.

The count of this clonotype is one. The rearrangement links TRBV25-1 to TRBJ2-3, with TRBD1 matching 7 bases. The CDR3 is made up of 15 amino acids. J was trimmed by 2 bases and V by 4 bases; bases with no gene match: 6. Germline CDR1 reads MGHDK; CDR2 reads SYGVNS. Here the CDR3 DNA reads TGTGCCAGCAGTGTAGGGACAGTGACCACAGATACGCAGTATTTT. Protein sequence: CASSVGTVTTDTQYF.

The rearrangement links TRBV6-6 to TRBJ2-4, with unresolved D. Trimming took off 4 bases at V and 0 bases at J, with 13 bases between the two ends. Germline V CDR1 and CDR2: MNHNY, SVGAGI (reference sequence). The CDR3 length is 16 residues. The CDR3 here is CASSSSRCLAKNIQYF. Here the CDR3 DNA reads TGTGCCAGCAGTTCCTCTCGATGTCTAGCCAAAAACATTCAGTACTTC.

The CDR3 DNA follows: TGTGCCAGCAGCCAGTGGGGGCACACAGTTGCCGGAAACACCATATATTTT. It specifies CASSQWGHTVAGNTIYF. The J gene is TRBJ1-3, the V gene TRBV14; D may be TRBD1 (6 bases). The ends were cut back, 3 bases at V and 4 bases at J, with 19 bases in the middle. The germline V gene has CDR1 SGHDN and CDR2 FVKESK. The CDR3 loop spans 17 amino acids.

The chain uses TRBV29-1 and TRBJ2-7; the D call may be TRBD1 or TRBD2 (5 bases each). CDR3 length equals 14 residues. Between the trimmed V and J ends, which lost 6 bases and 3 bases, there was a span of 18 bases. Germline values: CDR1 SQVTM, CDR2 ANQGSEA. The CDR3 region is CSVCREGRGYEQYF. CDR3 nucleotide sequence: TGCAGCGTCTGCCGTGAGGGGCGAGGCTACGAGCAGTACTTC.

This chain connects TRBV5-1 to TRBJ2-7; no firm D call. V lost 8 bases and J 3 bases, leaving 9 bases between the germline ends. Looked up from germline, CDR1 is SGHRS and CDR2 is YFSETQ. The CDR3 contains 11 residues. In DNA, the CDR3 is TGCGCCAGGGGAAAAAGCTACGAGCAGTACTTC. Translating gives CARGKSYEQYF.

The chain employs TRBV20-1 and TRBJ2-5, with D perhaps matching TRBD2 (6 bases). Deletions cut 6 bases from V and 5 bases from J, with 19 bases between. Germline CDR1 reads DFQATT; CDR2 reads SNEGSKA (reference sequence). The CDR3 runs to 14 residues. The CDR3 is CSADIGTLGETQYF. The CDR3 DNA reads TGCAGTGCCGACATCGGGACTCTCGGGGAGACCCAGTACTTC.

The chain couples TRBV12-3 or TRBV12-4 to TRBJ2-1; D remains unclear. The J call is in doubt because the DNA end fits TRBJ2-7 better. This CDR3 region has 14 residues. CDR3 nucleotide sequence: TGTGCCAGCAGTGAAGTCGATAAATTCTACGAGCAGTACTTC. Amino acid sequence: CASSEVDKFYEQYF.

The chain has TRBV4-1 and TRBJ2-3; D call uncertain. The V end was cut by 1 base, the J end by 2 bases, with 10 bases between. In germline, CDR1 is MGHRA, CDR2 YSYEKL. This CDR3 comprises 15 residues. The CDR3 loop reads CASSQARSPTDTQYF. The CDR3 nucleotides are TGCGCCAGCAGCCAAGCCCGTTCACCCACAGATACGCAGTATTTT.

In its sample, this clonotype was seen a few times. The chain combines TRBV4-3 with TRBJ1-1; D may be TRBD1 (6 bases). Germline V gene lookup returns CDR1 LGHNA and CDR2 YSLEER. CDR3 length: 13 residues. V was shortened by 0 bases and J by 11 bases, with 13 bases between the two germline ends. As DNA, the CDR3 is TGCGCCAGCAGCCAAGATTACAGGGCCCGGGCTTTCTTT. Its translation: CASSQDYRARAFF.

The chain is built from TRBV20-1 and TRBJ1-1; D is ambiguous. The ends were cut back, 3 bases at V and 1 base at J, with 18 bases in the middle. There are 16 residues in the CDR3. The germline V gene has CDR1 DFQATT and CDR2 SNEGSKA (reference sequence). CDR3 in DNA: TGCAGTGCTAGTGGGTTTTCGGAGGGAGGGAACACTGAAGCTTTCTTT. Encoded protein: CSASGFSEGGNTEAFF.

This clonotype turned up a few times. V usage is TRBV24-1 and J usage is TRBJ2-2; D remains unclear. The CDR3 contains 12 residues. Germline V gene data show CDR1 as KGHDR and CDR2 as SFDVKD. Trimming took 4 bases from V and 3 from J, leaving 2 bases between them. The CDR3 DNA follows: TGTGCCACCAGTGACTACACCGGGGAGCTGTTTTTT. Translation gives CATSDYTGELFF.

This clonotype has just a few counts. The V gene is TRBV11-2, the J gene TRBJ2-3; D not resolved. CDR1 and CDR2 (germline): SGHAT, FQNNGV. V was clipped by 3 bases and J by 5 bases, with 6 bases between them. CDR3 length equals 12 residues. The CDR3 sequence: CASSFELDTQYF. The CDR3 coding sequence is TGTGCCAGCAGCTTTGAGCTAGATACGCAGTATTTT.

In this sample, this clonotype turned up a few times. The chain carries TRBV12-3 or TRBV12-4 and TRBJ2-7; the D gene is possibly TRBD2 (6 bases). V was trimmed by 6 bases and J by 0 bases, leaving 18 bases between them. This CDR3 contains 16 residues. The chain's CDR3 is CASSPHTVGSSYEQYF. Here the CDR3 DNA reads TGTGCCAGCAGCCCCCACACCGTCGGGAGCTCCTACGAGCAGTACTTC.

The V and J genes are TRBV4-2 and TRBJ1-3; D gene unclear. The CDR3 runs to 14 residues. Looked up from germline, CDR1 is LGHNA and CDR2 is YNFKEQ. V lost 4 bases, J lost 5 bases, and 12 bases lay in between. The chain's CDR3 is CASSLHRGRNTIYF. DNA for the CDR3: TGTGCCAGCAGCCTTCACAGAGGCAGAAACACCATATATTTT.

The sample holds a few counts of this clonotype. This rearrangement joins TRBV12-5 to TRBJ2-3; 8 bases line up with TRBD1. The CDR3 spans 13 residues. Germline lookup yields CDR1 LGHNT and CDR2 FRNRAP. Trimming took 3 bases from V and 4 from J; bases not matched to a gene: 0. The CDR3 protein is CASGLQGADTQYF. For the CDR3, the DNA is TGTGCTAGTGGTTTACAGGGGGCAGATACGCAGTATTTT.

This clonotype was observed many times. This chain connects TRBV3-1 to TRBJ2-3; D might be TRBD2 (6 bases). Germline-derived CDR1 and CDR2 are LGHDT and YNNKEL (reference sequence). V was cut by 2 bases and J by 2 bases, with 14 bases left in between. The CDR3 consists of 16 residues. DNA for the CDR3: TGTGCCAGCAGCCAAATCAGGGACTTTCACACAGATACGCAGTATTTT. It encodes CASSQIRDFHTDTQYF.

This clonotype was detected only a few times. This chain joins TRBV4-3 and TRBJ2-4, with 11 bases lining up with TRBD2. The CDR3 is made up of 15 amino acids. Germline loops: CDR1 LGHNA, CDR2 YSLEER. V lost 1 base and J lost 8; bases outside the gene matches: 4. The CDR3 region has the DNA TGCGCCAGCAGCCAAGGACTAGCGGGACTGGACATTCAGTACTTC. It codes for CASSQGLAGLDIQYF.

This clonotype has more than one count but fewer than ten. V gene TRBV20-1 combines with J gene TRBJ2-7; D may correspond to TRBD1 or TRBD2 (5 bases each). The V gene's germline CDR1 is DFQATT and CDR2 SNEGSKA (reference sequence). The CDR3 is made up of 16 amino acids. The V and J ends lost 0 bases and 5 bases respectively, with 20 bases between them. In DNA form, the CDR3 reads TGCAGTGCTAGAGATTTAGCCCTGGGACCATTCAACGAGCAGTACTTC. Translation: CSARDLALGPFNEQYF.